Listed here are 12 T cell receptor beta chains from one sample, sequenced in a study of cytomegalovirus exposure and HLA in healthy donors. The PCR had 60 Vbeta and 13 Jbeta primers. Repertoires were generated with immunoSEQ multiplex PCR, while TCRdb's copy carries only in-frame clones and drops some. The sample has some 130,000 clones, under 90% seen once. Sample: PBMCs. The origin of the receptors is a woman between 35 and 50 years old in good health and CMV-seronegative.

The chain employs TRBV10-3 and TRBJ1-1; 8 bases align to TRBD1. The CDR3 loop spans 13 amino acids. Trimming removed 11 bases from V and 4 bases from J; junction bases left unmatched: 9. Germline V gene sequence: CDR1 ENHRY, CDR2 SYGVKD. DNA of the CDR3: TGTGCCGCGACTCCAGGGGGCGGCACTGAAGCTTTCTTT. Its protein is CAATPGGGTEAFF.

This rearrangement joins TRBV4-2 to TRBJ2-1; weak D call: TRBD2 (5 bases). Germline assignment: CDR1 LGHNA and CDR2 YNFKEQ. The CDR3 spans 15 residues. Trimming took 4 bases from V and 7 from J, leaving 17 bases between them. This CDR3 is CASSRLAGQRNEQFF. As DNA, the CDR3 is TGTGCCAGCAGCCGGCTGGCGGGCCAACGTAATGAGCAGTTCTTC.

The rearrangement links TRBV27 to TRBJ1-5; tentative D call: TRBD1 (6 bases). V was shortened by 5 bases and J by 6 bases, with 14 bases between the two germline ends. CDR1 and CDR2 (germline): MNHEY, SMNVEV (reference sequence). The CDR3 is 14 residues long. The CDR3 region is CASSPQGQSQPQHF. Written as DNA, the CDR3 is TGTGCCAGCAGTCCCCAAGGACAGTCTCAGCCCCAGCATTTT.

This chain uses TRBV10-3 with TRBJ2-7; TRBD2 might be the D (5 bases). The CDR3 spans 17 residues. From germline, CDR1 is ENHRY and CDR2 SYGVKD. Trimming took 3 bases from V and 0 from J, leaving 18 bases between them. This chain's CDR3 is CAISERALSGNSYEQYF. The CDR3 DNA reads as TGTGCCATCAGTGAACGAGCTTTGTCGGGGAACTCCTACGAGCAGTACTTC.

CDR3 DNA: TGCGCCAGCCGACTAGCGGGAGCTGAAGATACGCAGTATTTT. Its translation is CASRLAGAEDTQYF. This chain joins TRBV5-1 and TRBJ2-3; 12 nucleotides match TRBD2. This CDR3 region has 14 residues. J was trimmed by 5 bases and V by 7 bases; bases with no gene match: 5. Germline V gene sequence: CDR1 SGHRS, CDR2 YFSETQ.

The rearrangement joins TRBV6-1 to TRBJ1-4, with 7 bases matching TRBD1. This CDR3 region has 12 residues. V gave up 6 bases and J gave up 14 bases; unmatched junction bases: 9. Germline lookup yields CDR1 MNHNS and CDR2 SASEGT. CDR3 region: CASRFRDSYLFF. CDR3 DNA sequence: TGTGCCAGCAGATTCCGGGACAGCTATCTGTTTTTT.

The J gene is TRBJ1-2, the V gene TRBV4-3; 9 positions match TRBD1. The CDR3 has 13 amino acids. The V segment lost 4 bases and the J segment 8 bases; nucleotides outside the gene matches: 5. Germline V lookup: CDR1 LGHNA, CDR2 YSLEER. The CDR3 nucleotides read TGCGCCAGCAGCCCTGGACAGGGGTTGGGCTACACCTTC. Protein sequence: CASSPGQGLGYTF.

This sequence joins TRBV7-6 and TRBJ1-6; D unclear. CDR1 SGHVS and CDR2 FNYEAQ come from the germline V gene. V shed 1 base and J shed 6 bases, with 16 bases lying between them. CDR3 length: 17 amino acids. The CDR3: CASSLDRGQARNSPLHF. The CDR3 nucleotides are TGTGCCAGCAGCTTAGACCGGGGTCAGGCGCGTAATTCACCCCTCCACTTT.

The rearrangement links TRBV6-5 to TRBJ1-1; perhaps TRBD1 as D (6 bases). Germline values: CDR1 MNHEY, CDR2 SVGAGI. The ends were cut back, 5 bases at V and 4 bases at J, with 11 bases in the middle. This CDR3 has 13 residues. The CDR3, as DNA: TGTGCCAGCAGTCTCGGGGGGGCCACTGAAGCTTTCTTT. Translated, it gives CASSLGGATEAFF.

The table lists this clone with a few counts. The rearrangement links TRBV9 to TRBJ2-5; perhaps TRBD1 as D (8 bases). CDR3 length equals 15 residues. V gave up 1 base and J gave up 2 bases, with 12 bases separating them. CDR1 and CDR2 from the germline V gene are SGDLS and YYNGEE. CDR3: CASSVNRGGQETQYF. CDR3 DNA sequence: TGTGCCAGCAGCGTAAACAGGGGGGGGCAAGAGACCCAGTACTTC.

The chain links TRBV5-8 to TRBJ2-1; D is unclear. The germline V gene encodes CDR1 SGHTS and CDR2 YDEGEE. The CDR3 spans 13 residues. V lost 4 bases and J lost 0, with 5 bases in between. The chain's CDR3 is CASSLSSYNEQFF. CDR3 sequence (DNA): TGTGCCAGCAGCCTGAGCTCCTACAATGAGCAGTTCTTC.

The chain carries TRBV7-9 and TRBJ2-6; 7 bases agree with TRBD1. Germline CDR1 and CDR2: SEHNR and FQNEAQ (reference sequence). Trimming cost V 5 bases and J 3 bases; bases outside gene matches: 7. The CDR3 is 16 residues long. CDR3 protein: CASSPRTGGGANVLTF. The CDR3 bases are TGTGCCAGCAGCCCGCGGACAGGAGGTGGGGCCAACGTCCTGACTTTC. Looking up the rest from reference TRBV7-9 and TRBJ2-6 gives the full variable domain: DTGVSQNPRHKITKRGQNVTFRCDPISEHNRLYWYRQTLGQGPEFLTYFQNEAQLEKSRLLSDRFSAERPKGSFSTLEIQRTEQGDSAMYLCASSPRTGGGANVLTFGAGSRLTVL.